This T cell receptor beta chain was documented in a study of vaccination effects on CD4 cells after COVID-19. Study outcomes and limitations: The authors studied few convalescent patients and collected no early post-infection timepoints.

Before sequencing took place, the ViraFEST assay used viral peptide pools to expand antigen-specific CD4+ T cells. Following culture for roughly 10 days, CD4+ T cells were isolated. Participants were vaccinated with two doses of either the BNT162b2 or mRNA-1273 vaccine. Vaccine recipients, nucleocapsid antibody negative, had no prior SARS-CoV-2 infection. Cultivation was performed at around 2 million PBMC per well with 8.5 to 10 IU/ml IL-2 and about 9.6 ug/ml peptides added. The table came from immunoSEQ multiplex PCR; TCRdb's copy has only in-frame clones and leaves some out. This table holds about 46,000 clones, nearly 75% found once. As regards this clone: The antigen is undetermined.

The material sequenced was CD4+ T cells from PBMCs cultured with HCoV-OC43 spike peptides, taken after COVID-19 vaccination. Subset in this sample: HCoV-OC43 spike overlapping peptide pool stimulation. The clonotype comes from a human donor who received a COVID-19 vaccine.

CDR3 bases: TGTGCCAGCAGCGCCGAACAGACAGGGCGGGAGCCCCAGCATTTT. Amino acid sequence: CASSAEQTGREPQHF. This sequence joins TRBV7-8 and TRBJ1-5, with TRBD1 identical over 7 bases. After removal of 5 bases from V and 8 bases from J, the junction contained 12 bases not matched to a gene. The CDR3 spans 15 residues. Germline assignment: CDR1 SGHVS and CDR2 FQNEAQ.